Listed here are 19 T cell receptor beta chains from one sample, sequenced in a study of blood T cell repertoires in COVID-19. Data came from immunoSEQ multiplex PCR; TCRdb stores just in-frame clones and leaves some out. Of approximately 100,000 clones in the sample, approximately 85% were seen once. Sequenced sample: peripheral blood. These receptors were taken from a human donor in a cohort sampled during active COVID-19.

The V call is TRBV7-3, the J call TRBJ2-2; no clear D gene. Germline V gives CDR1 SGHTA, CDR2 FQGTGA. This CDR3 is built from 16 residues. Trimming pared 3 bases from V and 0 bases from J, leaving 11 bases between. Here the CDR3 DNA reads TGTGCCAGCAGCTTCGAACTGTTCGCGAACACCGGGGAGCTGTTTTTT. Amino acids: CASSFELFANTGELFF. The full variable domain, in which reference TRBV7-3 and TRBJ2-2 provide the parts outside the CDR3, is GAGVSQTPSNKVTEKGKYVELRCDPISGHTALYWYRQSLGQGPEFLIYFQGTGAADDSGLPNDRFFAVRPEGSVSTLKIQRTERGDSAVYLCASSFELFANTGELFFGEGSRLTVL.

The chain links TRBV9 to TRBJ2-5, with 8 bases that match TRBD2. Per germline, CDR1 SGDLS and CDR2 YYNGEE. The CDR3 extends over 15 amino acids. J gave up 5 bases and V 7 bases, and 13 bases lay outside the gene matches. In DNA, the CDR3 is TGTGCCAGCGGTCCTACCGGGACTAGTAGCGAGACCCAGTACTTC. It translates to CASGPTGTSSETQYF.

This chain joins TRBV6-5 and TRBJ2-3; 8 nucleotides align to TRBD2. J gave up 2 bases and V 7 bases, and 5 bases lay outside the gene matches. There are 14 residues in the CDR3. Germline V CDR1 and CDR2: MNHEY, SVGAGI. The CDR3 region is CASKAGGITDTQYF. As DNA, the CDR3 is TGTGCCAGCAAGGCGGGAGGTATCACAGATACGCAGTATTTT.

The chain carries TRBV7-2 and TRBJ2-5; the D gene is possibly TRBD1 (6 bases). The CDR3 totals 16 residues. Germline V CDR1 and CDR2: SGHTA, FQGNSA. V shed 5 bases and J shed 3 bases, with 19 bases lying between them. CDR3 in DNA: TGTGCCAGCAGCGCATGGCAGGGGCAGAATAAAGAGACCCAGTACTTC. Its protein is CASSAWQGQNKETQYF.

This CDR3 is CASKIRGGSVTGELFF. As DNA, the CDR3 is TGTGCCAGCAAGATAAGGGGGGGTTCCGTGACCGGGGAGCTGTTTTTT. The V and J genes are TRBV7-2 and TRBJ2-2; tentatively, D is TRBD2 (7 bases). This CDR3 spans 16 amino acids. The V gene's germline CDR1 is SGHTA and CDR2 FQGNSA. V was pared by 7 bases and J by 5 bases, with 20 bases between.

V and J are TRBV27 and TRBJ1-1; D is uncertain. CDR3 length: 15 residues. Germline V CDR1 and CDR2: MNHEY, SMNVEV (reference sequence). Trimming removed 6 bases from V and 1 base from J, with 15 bases in between. The CDR3 nucleotides read TGTGCCAGCAGCCTCGCATCGCACAGGAACACTGAAGCTTTCTTT. This codes for CASSLASHRNTEAFF.

This chain links TRBV5-1 with TRBJ2-2; D is perhaps TRBD1 (7 bases). V was shortened by 5 bases and J by 5 bases, with 13 bases between the two germline ends. The CDR3 sequence is 14 residues long. Germline values: CDR1 SGHRS, CDR2 YFSETQ. In nucleotides, the CDR3 is TGCGCCAGCAGAGAGGGGGCGGGGACCGGGGAGCTGTTTTTT. Translation: CASREGAGTGELFF.

In DNA form, the CDR3 reads TGCGCCAGCAGCCCCGGGGGAGATGGGGAGACCCAGTACTTC. It yields the protein CASSPGGDGETQYF. The J gene is TRBJ2-5, the V gene TRBV5-1, with a weak D call TRBD2 (6 bases). Germline CDR1 and CDR2: SGHRS and YFSETQ. The CDR3 consists of 14 residues. Trimming removed 4 bases from V and 5 bases from J, with 15 bases in between.

This clone was detected only once. CDR3 amino acids: CASSQEGAGAHGYTF. DNA of the CDR3: TGTGCCAGCAGCCAAGAAGGGGCGGGGGCCCATGGCTACACCTTC. The chain uses TRBV4-2 and TRBJ1-2, with D maybe TRBD1 (6 bases). The germline V and J ends were trimmed by 0 bases and 6 bases, with 14 bases remaining between them. The CDR3 totals 15 residues. The germline V gene has CDR1 LGHNA and CDR2 YNFKEQ.

This clone appeared a few times. The V gene is TRBV7-3, the J gene TRBJ1-6; D gene uncertain. The V and J ends lost 2 bases and 10 bases respectively, with 9 bases between them. From germline, CDR1 is SGHTA and CDR2 FQGTGA. The length of the CDR3 is 13 residues. This CDR3 reads CASSLEGKSPLHF. In DNA, the CDR3 is TGTGCCAGCAGCTTAGAGGGTAAATCACCCCTCCACTTT.

This clone was picked up one time. The chain has TRBV9 and TRBJ2-1, with TRBD1 matching 7 bases. CDR3 length: 14 amino acids. V was clipped by 3 bases and J by 6 bases; unmatched bases: 6. CDR1 SGDLS and CDR2 YYNGEE come from the germline V gene. The CDR3 nucleotides read TGTGCCAGCAGCGACTTCAGGGGGAGCAATGAGCAGTTCTTC. Amino acids: CASSDFRGSNEQFF. Full variable domain (missing parts from reference TRBV9 and TRBJ2-1): DSGVTQTPKHLITATGQRVTLRCSPRSGDLSVYWYQQSLDQGLQFLIQYYNGEERAKGNILERFSAQQFPDLHSELNLSSLELGDSALYFCASSDFRGSNEQFFGPGTRLTVL.

V and J are TRBV5-1 and TRBJ1-1, with a possible D match to TRBD1 (6 bases). Trimming left V 4 bases short and J 0 bases short, with 16 bases between. This CDR3 has 16 residues. Germline CDR1 SGHRS, CDR2 YFSETQ. CDR3 sequence (DNA): TGCGCCAGCAGCATAGCCTTTGGACAGATGAACACTGAAGCTTTCTTT. This sequence encodes CASSIAFGQMNTEAFF.

The chain uses TRBV20-1 and TRBJ1-5; 7 nucleotides agree with TRBD1. The CDR3 runs 13 residues. Germline V gives CDR1 DFQATT, CDR2 SNEGSKA (reference sequence). V lost 3 bases, J lost 3 bases, and 2 bases stayed unmatched. The CDR3 DNA is TGCAGTGCTAGTGGGACAGTCAATCAGCCCCAGCATTTT. Its protein product is CSASGTVNQPQHF.

This clone was counted once. V and J are TRBV3-1 (or the pseudogene TRBV3-2) and TRBJ1-2; TRBD1 matches at 8 bases. Per germline, CDR1 LGHDT and CDR2 YNNKEL (reference sequence). V was clipped by 3 bases and J by 7 bases; unmatched bases: 7. The CDR3 covers 14 residues. CDR3 region: CASSHSDRVRGYTF. The CDR3 bases are TGTGCCAGCAGCCACTCGGACAGGGTTCGTGGCTACACCTTC.

CDR3 in DNA: TGTGCCAGCAGTTCCCTCGGGAATGAGCAGTTCTTC. It translates to CASSSLGNEQFF. This chain connects TRBV12-3 or TRBV12-4 to TRBJ2-1, with unresolved D. The CDR3 length is 12 residues. V was pared by 4 bases and J by 7 bases, with 8 bases between.

This sequence joins TRBV3-1 (or the pseudogene TRBV3-2) and TRBJ2-2; possible D gene TRBD2, 6 bases. The CDR3 has 14 residues. V was clipped by 8 bases and J by 0 bases, with 10 bases between them. From germline, CDR1 is LGHDT and CDR2 YNNKEL (reference sequence). The CDR3 DNA reads as TGTGCCAGCTGGACGGGGGCGAACACCGGGGAGCTGTTTTTT. Translation gives CASWTGANTGELFF.

The chain uses TRBV6-5 and TRBJ1-6; tentatively, D is TRBD1 (6 bases). The CDR3 is 13 residues long. CDR1 MNHEY and CDR2 SVGAGI come from the germline V gene. Trimming shortened V by 6 bases and J by 6 bases, and 9 bases separated the two germline ends. The CDR3 here is CASSPGVNSPLHF. As DNA, the CDR3 is TGTGCCAGCAGCCCAGGGGTTAATTCACCCCTCCACTTT.

V usage is TRBV7-3 and J usage is TRBJ1-1, with D maybe TRBD1 (5 bases). Germline assignment: CDR1 SGHTA and CDR2 FQGTGA. Trimming removed 2 bases from V and 8 bases from J, with 12 bases in between. The CDR3 contains 13 residues. The CDR3 sequence: CASSLGGRTEAFF. Written as DNA, the CDR3 is TGTGCCAGCAGCTTAGGGGGGAGGACGGAAGCTTTCTTT. Full variable domain (outside the CDR3, taken from reference TRBV7-3 and TRBJ1-1): GAGVSQTPSNKVTEKGKYVELRCDPISGHTALYWYRQSLGQGPEFLIYFQGTGAADDSGLPNDRFFAVRPEGSVSTLKIQRTERGDSAVYLCASSLGGRTEAFFGQGTRLTVV.

The J gene is TRBJ2-5, the V gene TRBV9, with TRBD1 matching over 9 bases. V was pared by 4 bases and J by 1 base, with 2 bases of the junction left unmatched. The CDR3 spans 14 residues. Germline values: CDR1 SGDLS, CDR2 YYNGEE. The CDR3 loop reads CASSQGQGQETQYF. In nucleotides, the CDR3 is TGTGCCAGCAGCCAGGGACAGGGCCAAGAGACCCAGTACTTC.